Here is one T cell receptor beta chain with its context. Its recognized antigen is unknown. Base qualities were left out, and no much larger clone turns up one base away. One collaborating source in Seattle enrolled patients during active infection and followed them longitudinally through the course of disease. Whole blood was collected in K2EDTA tubes by collaborating institutions according to the institutions' own protocols. For TCRbeta analysis, collaborator samples were shipped as frozen whole blood, as isolated PBMCs, or as DNA extracted from either sample type. This sample was taken from a study of blood T cell repertoires in COVID-19 (dated by TCRdb to about 2020). Describing the broader study: Samples from collaborators originated in the United States, Italy and Spain and spanned both the acute and convalescent phases of COVID-19. The prospective study material was composed of cDNA or gDNA derived from T cells, B-cell-depleted T cells, or PBMCs. Subjects who had been exposed to COVID-19, were actively infected with it, or had recovered from it provided the deeply sampled blood TCRbeta repertoires that made up the dataset. A freely available public database, intended as a resource for researchers studying the immune response to SARS-CoV-2, is where the repertoires were released. The samples were drawn from two sources: the first 160 participants of the ongoing ImmuneRACE study, and 950 to 1,500 subjects contributed by 6 global collaborators. The sample metadata nearly always contained a de-identified subject ID, COVID-19 status, age in years and sex. Where available, HLA class I and class II types were taken from metadata supplied by the sample provider and were not determined by assay-based typing. Beyond this particular receptor, the publication reports: Clinical and demographic metadata were provided uncurated, with the amount varying by source and participant.

V loses 2 bases, J loses 5 bases, and the germline ends lie 22 bases apart. As encoded in the germline V gene, CDR1 is KGHSH while CDR2 is LQKENI. The CDR3, cysteine through phenylalanine, is 18 amino acids long. Kept here is only the CDR3 DNA, which spans 54 bases and is read in frame from base 1. TCRbeta CDR3 regions were amplified from genomic DNA using the immunoSEQ Assay, a bias-controlled multiplex PCR. The study's own analysis went as follows. The number of nucleated cells in each sample was estimated by amplification of reference gene primers within the assay. To quantify the absolute abundance of each unique TCRbeta CDR3 rearrangement, sequence reads were collapsed and filtered. For each sample, productive Simpson clonality was calculated by taking the square root of Simpson's diversity index across productive rearrangements. Drawn from immuneACCESS, this table holds only the in-frame rearrangements with V and J called that TCRdb kept. Clones are partly lost; checked studies trace under half to an unresolved V gene and leave the rest unexplained. V, J and clone size are taken as reported in that table, and D and trimming were inferred from the DNA itself. Recorded for this sample are approximately 110,000 clones; around nine tenths of them occurred a single time. Of the sample, just over 2% falls within the top ten clones.

What was sequenced was peripheral blood. The origin of this receptor is a man in his fifties with COVID-19, enrolled during active disease. The chain is made from TRBV18 and TRBJ2-1; the D segment could be TRBD2, given 7 matching bases. The CDR3 region has the sequence CASSPGLTGSGINNEQFF. In nucleotides, the sequence is TGTGCCAGCTCACCAGGTCTAACAGGGAGCGGGATAAACAATGAGCAGTTCTTC.